Sequencing of this T cell receptor (beta chain) was carried out in a study of memory CD4+ T cells and cytomegalovirus serostatus (dated by TCRdb to between 2019 and 2020). Describing the broader study: A total of roughly 35 healthy Belgian adults, of whom 9 were CMV seropositive and about 25 were CMV seronegative, were included in the cohort. To replicate a published TCR-based CMV serostatus classifier, the researchers sequenced the CD4+ memory TCRbeta repertoires of a Belgian cohort whose cytomegalovirus serostatus was known. The study at large found these results: Of around 160 previously reported CMV-associated TCRbeta sequences, around 70 appeared in the CD4+ memory repertoires, each in one to five individuals. On the Belgian cohort, the classifier built on the original framework reached a median bootstrapped AUC of about 0.95, with a 95% CI of 0.76-1.00. Results were interpreted as suggesting that the CMV-associated TCR signature is largely present in the CD4+ memory repertoire. For CMV serostatus prediction, a median bootstrapped AUC of approximately 0.95 was reached with the original framework, and a median bootstrapped AUC of approximately 0.92 was reached with a US-trained random forest. Only CD4+CD45RO+ memory cells were sequenced, unlike the original study, which covered naive and memory CD4+ and CD8+ populations.

Genomic DNA was extracted from sorted cells with the Quick-DNA Microprep Kit. TCRbeta DNA was amplified with the immunoSEQ hsTCRbeta kit following the manufacturer's protocol. An Illumina MiSeq instrument was used to sequence the TCRbeta libraries. The study's own analysis went as follows. Once out-of-frame sequences had been removed, approximately 2,000,000 distinct TCRbeta sequences were left, which works out to an average of roughly 70,000 per individual. Each individual was scored according to the count of fewer than 200 previously reported CMV-associated TCRbeta sequences and the total productive distinct TCRbeta count. A beta-binomial model was reimplemented in Python, and random forests from scikit-learn, run with default parameters, were trained on data from the US cohort. Classifier performance on the Belgian cohort was summarized as median AUC with percentile confidence intervals calculated over 10,000 bootstrap iterations. TCRdb provides this immuneACCESS table in a form limited to in-frame rearrangements. Some clones are lacking; in checked studies, under half of them reflect an unresolved V gene, and why the rest are absent is not known. V and J calls and clone size are given by that table; D and trimming were obtained from the DNA. The sample table holds 40,000 to 55,000 clones, of which approximately 80% were seen once. The top ten hold around 1.5% of the sample.

CDR3 length: 14 amino acids, cysteine to phenylalanine. The retained sequence is limited to the CDR3, 42 bases, with the frame set at the first base. CDR1 and CDR2 were assigned from the germline V gene as LGHNA and YNFKEQ. The junction carries 10 bases between V and J, which are trimmed by 1 base and 7 bases respectively. The table lists this clone with a few counts. Its binding antigen is unknown. Base qualities are missing; no much larger clone stands one base away. Single viable CD3+CD4+CD8-CD45RO+ cells were sorted as memory CD4+ T cells on a FACSAria II. CMV serostatus was determined using a Roche Elecsys assay that detects serum IgG against CMV pp150, pp28, p38 and p52. Once the samples were thawed, total CD4+ T cells were enriched through positive selection using CD4 magnetic microbeads. The samples came from a different study that was designed specifically to examine the CD4+ T cell memory repertoire. Peripheral blood mononuclear cells were isolated and cryopreserved following standard operating procedures; serum was stored at -80 °C. The staining relied on CD3-PerCP (BW264/56), CD4-APC (RPA-T4), CD45RO-PE (UCHT1) and CD8-Pacific Orange (3B5) antibodies, and Sytox blue was used to exclude non-viable cells.

In this chain, TRBV4-2 is recombined with TRBJ2-2; TRBD2 is possibly the D segment (6 matching bases). This TCR was recovered from an adult in good health and CMV-seropositive. The sequenced sample was memory CD4+ T cells from blood. The CDR3: CASSQARDFGELFF. The base sequence is TGTGCCAGCAGCCAAGCCCGGGACTTCGGGGAGCTGTTTTTT.